This T cell receptor beta chain stems from a study of tumor and adjacent non-tumor tissue in lung cancer. Broader study findings: TCR diversity was significantly greater in tumor than normal lung tissue. Tumor repertoires had a smaller top 100 clone share than normal lung.

V was trimmed by 6 bases and J by 9 bases, leaving 11 bases between them. Germline assignment: CDR1 DFQATT and CDR2 SNEGSKA (reference sequence). The CDR3 consists of 10 residues. A modified ARM-PCR protocol with three rounds of nested PCR amplified TCRbeta. TCRdb re-called the multiplex PCR reads with MiXCR, one entry per CDR3 protein. Of 90,000 to 130,000 distinct CDR3 sequences listed, about 80% are singletons. The template was RNA from unsorted bulk tissue. Newly diagnosed lung cancer patients had thoracic surgery in China, August–late 2014, without prior chemotherapy. As to this clonotype: The antigen is unknown. As the CDR3 is not closed by the conserved phenylalanine or tryptophan, this likely results from a read error.

V usage is TRBV20-1 and J usage is TRBJ1-1; unclear D gene. Sequences were obtained from lung tumor tissue. The sequence was collected from an older man with non-small cell lung cancer. DNA of the CDR3: TGCAGTGCAGAGGACCGGAAAGCTTTCCTT. Translated: CSAEDRKAFL.